This entry is about one TCR beta chain. This record belongs to a study of blood T cell repertoires in COVID-19. Turning to the study itself: From the United States, Italy and Spain came samples of acute and convalescent COVID-19. The analysed material was cDNA or gDNA that came from T cells, B-cell-depleted T cells, or PBMCs.

Repertoires were generated with immunoSEQ multiplex PCR, while TCRdb's copy carries only in-frame clones and drops some. The sample shows some 350,000 clones, approximately 82% of them seen only once. With 5 bases removed from V and 5 bases from J, the gap between germline ends came to 18 bases. The CDR3 has 15 residues. The germline V gene has CDR1 SGHAT and CDR2 FQNNGV. The sequence came from a man younger than 45 with active or convalescent COVID-19. The sequenced sample was peripheral blood. The chain uses TRBV11-2 and TRBJ2-5; tentative D call: TRBD1 (7 bases). As DNA, the CDR3 is TGTGCCAGCAGCGGCACGGGCAGGGGGAGGGAGACCCAGTACTTC. Translated, it gives CASSGTGRGRETQYF.